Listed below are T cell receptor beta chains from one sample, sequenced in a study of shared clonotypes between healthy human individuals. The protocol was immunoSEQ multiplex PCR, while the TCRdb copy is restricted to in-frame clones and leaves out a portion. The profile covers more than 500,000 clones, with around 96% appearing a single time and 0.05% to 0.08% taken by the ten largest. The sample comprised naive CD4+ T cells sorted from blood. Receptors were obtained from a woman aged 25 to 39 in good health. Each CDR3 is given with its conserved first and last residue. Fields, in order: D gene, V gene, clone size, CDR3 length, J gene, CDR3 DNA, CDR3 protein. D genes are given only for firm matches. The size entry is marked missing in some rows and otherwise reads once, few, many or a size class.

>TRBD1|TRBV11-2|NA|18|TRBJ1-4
TGTGCCAGCAGCTTTCAGGGGGGAGGGTGGTCAACTAATGAAAAACTGTTTTTT
CASSFQGGGWSTNEKLFF
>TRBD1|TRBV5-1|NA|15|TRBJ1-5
TGCGCCAGCAGCGTATCGACAGGGAGCAATCAGCCCCAGCATTTT
CASSVSTGSNQPQHF
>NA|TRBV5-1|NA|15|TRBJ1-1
TGCGCCAGCAGTTCTAGTGGGGTTCAGAACACTGAAGCTTTCTTT
CASSSSGVQNTEAFF
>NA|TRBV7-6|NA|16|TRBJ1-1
TGTGCCAGCAGCTTACACCAACAGGATGTGAACACTGAAGCTTTCTTT
CASSLHQQDVNTEAFF
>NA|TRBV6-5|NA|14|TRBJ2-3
TGTGCCAGCAGTTACTCTACTAGCACAGATACGCAGTATTTT
CASSYSTSTDTQYF
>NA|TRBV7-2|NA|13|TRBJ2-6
TGTGCCAGCAGCTTAGATGGGGCCAACGTCCTGACTTTC
CASSLDGANVLTF
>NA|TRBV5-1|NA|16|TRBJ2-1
TGCGCCAGCACCCAAGGGCCGGAAAATACCTACAATGAGCAGTTCTTC
CASTQGPENTYNEQFF
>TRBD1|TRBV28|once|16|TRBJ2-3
TGTGCCAGCAGTACTATCGGGACAGAACCCACAGATACGCAGTATTTT
CASSTIGTEPTDTQYF
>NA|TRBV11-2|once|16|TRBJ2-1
TGTGCCAGCAGCCCCAGGCCAGGGACCCTTTACAATGAGCAGTTCTTC
CASSPRPGTLYNEQFF
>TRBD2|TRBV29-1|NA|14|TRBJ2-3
TGCAGCGGAACAAAAGCGGGAGCGGGGGATACGCAGTATTTT
CSGTKAGAGDTQYF
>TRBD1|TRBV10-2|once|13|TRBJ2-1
TGCGCCAGCAGTACCCAGGGGGTTAATGAGCAGTTCTTC
CASSTQGVNEQFF
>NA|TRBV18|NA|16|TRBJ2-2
TGTGCCAGCTCACTTTCGTCCGGGCCTAACACCGGGGAGCTGTTTTTT
CASSLSSGPNTGELFF
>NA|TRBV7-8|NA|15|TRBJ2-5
TGTGCCAGCAGCGGACGTCGGAAAGCGCAAGAGACCCAGTACTTC
CASSGRRKAQETQYF
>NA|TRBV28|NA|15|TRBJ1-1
TGTGCCAGCAGTTTCCTGCAGGGCCGTCTCACTGAAGCTTTCTTT
CASSFLQGRLTEAFF
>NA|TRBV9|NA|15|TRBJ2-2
TGTGCCAGCAGACCCGGGACTGCGAACACCGGGGAGCTGTTTTTT
CASRPGTANTGELFF
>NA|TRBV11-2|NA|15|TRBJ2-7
TGTGCCAGCAGCCCCTATCCGAGAAAACCCTACGAGCAGTACTTC
CASSPYPRKPYEQYF
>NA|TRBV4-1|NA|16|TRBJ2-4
TGCGCCAGCAGCCAAGGGAGGGTGTCAGCCAAAAACATTCAGTACTTC
CASSQGRVSAKNIQYF
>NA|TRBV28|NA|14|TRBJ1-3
TGTGCCAGCAGAAGGACAGCCTCTGGAAACACCATATATTTT
CASRRTASGNTIYF
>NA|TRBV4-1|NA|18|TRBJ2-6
TGCGCCAGCAGCCAAGCAAGTGGGGGGGCCGCTGGGGCCAACGTCCTGACTTTC
CASSQASGGAAGANVLTF
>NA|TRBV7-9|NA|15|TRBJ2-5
TGTGCCAGCAGCTTACAGGAGCTGGGACAAGAGACCCAGTACTTC
CASSLQELGQETQYF
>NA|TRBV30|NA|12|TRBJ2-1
TGTGCCTGGAGTTGGGGATTCAATGAGCAGTTCTTC
CAWSWGFNEQFF
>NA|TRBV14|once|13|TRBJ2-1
TGTGCCAGCAGCCAAGCAAATTACAATGAGCAGTTCTTC
CASSQANYNEQFF